These 29 T cell receptor beta chains originate from one sample sequenced in a study of T cells after posttransplantation cyclophosphamide. Generated by immunoSEQ multiplex PCR, the TCRdb table keeps only in-frame clones and is missing some. This table has 10,000 to 12,000 clones, roughly 95% appearing once. Material for sequencing was naive CD8+ T cells sorted from PBMCs. The receptors derive from a man aged 25-40 years in good health and a related stem cell transplant donor.

This chain uses TRBV5-1 with TRBJ1-1, with TRBD1 matching over 11 bases. J gave up 1 base and V 4 bases, and 3 bases lay outside the gene matches. The CDR3 has 15 amino acids. The germline CDR1 and CDR2 sequences are SGHRS and YFSETQ. CDR3 sequence (DNA): TGCGCCAGCAGCCCTGGACAGGGGGCGAACACTGAAGCTTTCTTT. Protein sequence: CASSPGQGANTEAFF.

The chain carries TRBV19 and TRBJ1-2; no definite D call. From germline, CDR1 is LNHDA and CDR2 SQIVND (reference sequence). Trimming removed 3 bases from V and 1 base from J, with 9 bases in between. The length of the CDR3 is 14 residues. CDR3 residues: CASSMGTYNYGYTF. In DNA, the CDR3 is TGTGCCAGTAGTATGGGCACTTATAACTATGGCTACACCTTC.

The V and J genes are TRBV6-5 and TRBJ1-3, with unresolved D. The ends were cut back, 3 bases at V and 1 base at J, with 10 bases in the middle. Germline lookup yields CDR1 MNHEY and CDR2 SVGAGI. The CDR3 has 15 residues. The CDR3 spells CASSYIGGSGNTIYF. CDR3 in DNA: TGTGCCAGCAGTTATATCGGTGGTTCTGGAAACACCATATATTTT.

The CDR3 DNA follows: TGTGCCAGCAGCTCGTGGATCGGGATTTACGAGCAGTACTTC. Translation: CASSSWIGIYEQYF. The rearrangement uses TRBV5-6 and TRBJ2-7; maybe TRBD2 (5 bases). CDR3 length: 14 amino acids. Germline V gene data show CDR1 as SGHDT and CDR2 as YYEEEE. V was shortened by 3 bases and J by 4 bases, with 14 bases between the two germline ends.

This clone occurred once. This chain connects TRBV7-9 to TRBJ1-2; 10 positions match TRBD1. The junction had 4 bases not matched to a gene; V was cut back by 5 bases and J by 4 bases. The CDR3 loop spans 14 amino acids. The germline V gene has CDR1 SEHNR and CDR2 FQNEAQ (reference sequence). The CDR3 DNA reads as TGTGCCAGCAGCCCGACAGGGGGCGGCTATGGCTACACCTTC. Protein sequence: CASSPTGGGYGYTF.

The rearrangement uses TRBV11-3 and TRBJ2-2; 9 nucleotides match TRBD1. Germline values: CDR1 SGHNT, CDR2 YENEEA. V shed 0 bases, J shed 3 bases, and the junction held 2 bases outside the gene matches. This CDR3 has 16 amino acids. In DNA form, the CDR3 reads TGTGCCAGCAGCTTAGATCGGACAGGGGACACCGGGGAGCTGTTTTTT. Translating gives CASSLDRTGDTGELFF.

The CDR3 is CSVVPDRGPNYGYTF. The CDR3 DNA reads TGCAGCGTTGTACCCGACAGGGGTCCTAACTATGGCTACACCTTC. The gene calls are TRBV29-1 and TRBJ1-2; 8 bases map to TRBD1. The CDR3 consists of 15 residues. V dropped 4 bases and J dropped 0; count of bases not matched to a gene: 7. Per the germline V gene, CDR1 is SQVTM and CDR2 is ANQGSEA.

The chain combines TRBV7-9 with TRBJ2-5, with 7 nucleotides matching TRBD2. Germline lookup yields CDR1 SEHNR and CDR2 FQNEAQ (reference sequence). Trimming took 6 bases from V and 5 from J; bases not matched to a gene: 9. The CDR3 length is 14 residues. CDR3 region: CASRGSSGGETQYF. The DNA for the CDR3 is TGTGCCAGCAGAGGAAGTTCCGGGGGGGAGACCCAGTACTTC.

The V gene is TRBV7-3, the J gene TRBJ2-1; 8 bases are a match to TRBD2. Trimming cost V 2 bases and J 5 bases; bases outside gene matches: 5. CDR1 SGHTA and CDR2 FQGTGA come from the germline V gene. The CDR3 length is 15 residues. Here the CDR3 DNA reads TGTGCCAGCAGCTTATTCGGGGGGGGTAACAATGAGCAGTTCTTC. Translation: CASSLFGGGNNEQFF.

The chain employs TRBV14 and TRBJ2-7; 7 bases align to TRBD1. Germline trimming cut 4 bases from V and 0 bases from J; bases unmatched to any gene: 6. Germline V gene sequence: CDR1 SGHDN, CDR2 FVKESK. CDR3 size: 15 residues. CDR3 sequence reads: CASSPRGPGSYEQYF. The CDR3 region has the DNA TGTGCCAGCAGCCCGAGGGGGCCAGGCTCCTACGAGCAGTACTTC.

This sequence joins TRBV7-9 and TRBJ1-2; TRBD1 is a possible D gene (6 bases). Looked up from germline, CDR1 is SEHNR and CDR2 is FQNEAQ (reference sequence). V lost 1 base and J lost 3, with 12 bases in between. This CDR3 is built from 15 residues. The CDR3 here is CASSLVGQGYYGYTF. DNA for the CDR3: TGTGCCAGCAGCTTAGTTGGGCAGGGGTACTATGGCTACACCTTC.

The rearrangement uses TRBV15 and TRBJ2-2; possibly TRBD2 for D (6 bases). Germline V gene lookup returns CDR1 LNHNV and CDR2 YYDKDF (reference sequence). This CDR3 contains 15 residues. V gave up 8 bases and J gave up 1 base, with 14 bases separating them. The CDR3, as DNA: TGTGCCACCTGGGAGGCGACACAGAACACCGGGGAGCTGTTTTTT. Residues: CATWEATQNTGELFF.

The rearrangement joins TRBV6-5 to TRBJ2-2; the match to TRBD1 covers 9 bases. CDR3 length equals 16 residues. Germline CDR1 is MNHEY and CDR2 is SVGAGI. Trimming removed 2 bases from V and 6 bases from J; junction bases left unmatched: 7. CDR3 in amino acids: CASSYGTGPRSGELFF. Written as DNA, the CDR3 is TGTGCCAGCAGTTACGGGACAGGGCCTAGGTCCGGGGAGCTGTTTTTT.

This clone appeared a few times. The chain is built from TRBV7-2 and TRBJ1-1, with 8 bases aligning to TRBD1. Germline V gene data show CDR1 as SGHTA and CDR2 as FQGNSA. The CDR3 loop spans 13 amino acids. V was clipped by 5 bases and J by 4 bases; unmatched bases: 3. In DNA form, the CDR3 reads TGTGCCAGCAGCAGGACAGGGACCACTGAAGCTTTCTTT. Its protein is CASSRTGTTEAFF.

The table lists this clone with a count of one. J is TRBJ2-1 and V is TRBV19; tentative D call: TRBD2 (7 bases). The CDR3 loop spans 14 amino acids. Germline V gives CDR1 LNHDA, CDR2 SQIVND (reference sequence). The V end lost 7 bases, the J end lost 2 bases, and 12 bases lay between the germline ends. CDR3 region: CASNPGGAYNEQFF. CDR3 DNA sequence: TGTGCCAGTAATCCGGGGGGCGCCTACAATGAGCAGTTCTTC. Combining the CDR3 with reference TRBV19 and TRBJ2-1 gives the whole variable domain DGGITQSPKYLFRKEGQNVTLSCEQNLNHDAMYWYRQDPGQGLRLIYYSQIVNDFQKGDIAEGYSVSREKKESFPLTVTSAQKNPTAFYLCASNPGGAYNEQFFGPGTRLTVL.

This chain connects TRBV6-6 to TRBJ2-3; 7 positions agree with TRBD2. The CDR3 is 14 amino acids. Germline values: CDR1 MNHNY, CDR2 SVGAGI (reference sequence). Germline trimming cut 6 bases from V and 1 base from J; bases unmatched to any gene: 4. The CDR3 protein is CASSLSGGTDTQYF. CDR3 coding DNA: TGTGCCAGCAGCCTGAGCGGGGGCACAGATACGCAGTATTTT.

This rearrangement joins TRBV28 to TRBJ2-7; 9 bases align to TRBD2. Per germline, CDR1 MDHEN and CDR2 SYDVKM. Trimming cost V 5 bases and J 3 bases; bases outside gene matches: 14. CDR3 length equals 17 residues. CDR3 region: CASSPAEERGALYEQYF. The CDR3 DNA reads as TGTGCCAGCAGTCCCGCCGAGGAGCGGGGGGCCCTCTACGAGCAGTACTTC.

V gene TRBV13 combines with J gene TRBJ1-1; 9 nucleotides agree with TRBD1. V was pared by 7 bases and J by 5 bases, with 8 bases of the junction left unmatched. The CDR3 extends over 14 amino acids. The germline CDR1 and CDR2 sequences are PRHDT and FYEKMQ (reference sequence). CDR3 protein: CASTTGGTGTEAFF. In DNA, the CDR3 is TGTGCCAGCACGACAGGGGGAACTGGGACTGAAGCTTTCTTT.

The chain recombines TRBV7-9 with TRBJ1-3, with unresolved D. Trimming stripped 6 bases from V and 6 bases from J, with 15 bases between. Germline lookup yields CDR1 SEHNR and CDR2 FQNEAQ (reference sequence). This CDR3 comprises 14 residues. In DNA form, the CDR3 reads TGTGCCAGCAGGCGTGGGGAGAACTTAAACACCATATATTTT. Translating gives CASRRGENLNTIYF. The full variable domain, with the rest looked up from reference TRBV7-9 and TRBJ1-3, is DTGVSQNPRHKITKRGQNVTFRCDPISEHNRLYWYRQTLGQGPEFLTYFQNEAQLEKSRLLSDRFSAERPKGSFSTLEIQRTEQGDSAMYLCASRRGENLNTIYFGEGSWLTVV.

The chain joins TRBV19 to TRBJ2-7, with a possible D match to TRBD1 (6 bases). The CDR3 has 11 amino acids. Germline values: CDR1 LNHDA, CDR2 SQIVND (reference sequence). With 11 bases removed from V and 2 bases from J, the gap between germline ends came to 10 bases. CDR3 amino acids: CAARQAYEQYF. Here the CDR3 DNA reads TGTGCCGCGAGACAGGCCTACGAGCAGTACTTC.

The chain recombines TRBV15 with TRBJ2-1; perhaps TRBD2 as D (5 bases). The V end was cut by 3 bases, the J end by 8 bases, with 17 bases between. Germline loops: CDR1 LNHNV, CDR2 YYDKDF (reference sequence). CDR3 length: 15 amino acids. CDR3 region: CATSRGSGIPHEQFF. The CDR3 DNA follows: TGTGCCACCAGCAGGGGGTCCGGGATCCCCCATGAGCAGTTCTTC.

The table lists this clone with a count of one. The chain employs TRBV4-3 and TRBJ1-2; D is undetermined. The germline V gene encodes CDR1 LGHNA and CDR2 YSLEER. V gave up 0 bases and J gave up 7 bases, with 9 bases separating them. The CDR3 covers 13 residues. The CDR3 DNA sequence: TGCGCCAGCAGCCAAGAGGGAGGTTTTGGCTACACCTTC. This translates into CASSQEGGFGYTF.

V and J are TRBV9 and TRBJ2-5; a possible D gene is TRBD2 (5 bases). The CDR3 sequence is 14 residues long. V lost 0 bases, J lost 4 bases, and 10 bases lay in between. Looked up from germline, CDR1 is SGDLS and CDR2 is YYNGEE. CDR3 DNA sequence: TGTGCCAGCAGCGTAGGGCATGGGAGAGAGACCCAGTACTTC. It is translated as CASSVGHGRETQYF.

This chain connects TRBV7-2 to TRBJ1-4, with TRBD1 as a possible D gene (6 bases). Germline-derived CDR1 and CDR2 are SGHTA and FQGNSA. The CDR3 consists of 16 residues. Trimming took 1 base from V and 0 from J, leaving 9 bases between them. DNA for the CDR3: TGTGCCAGCAGCTTAGGGCCAGGGGCAACTAATGAAAAACTGTTTTTT. Translating gives CASSLGPGATNEKLFF.

Concerning this clone: Relative to the germline gene, one junction end is altered; a read error may explain this. V is TRBV7-7 and J is TRBJ2-1; tentatively, D is TRBD1 (8 bases). The CDR3 runs to 15 residues. Germline CDR1 SSHAT, CDR2 FNYEAQ (reference sequence). This chain's CDR3 is CASSREDRADNEQFF. Written as DNA, the CDR3 is TGTGCTAGCAGCCGGGAGGACAGGGCTGACAATGAGCAGTTCTTC.

The chain employs TRBV10-3 and TRBJ2-2, with D perhaps TRBD1 (6 bases). V lost 10 bases and J lost 0, with 15 bases in between. This CDR3 comprises 15 residues. The germline V gene has CDR1 ENHRY and CDR2 SYGVKD. The CDR3 loop is CATQAGVSNTGELFF. CDR3 bases: TGTGCCACGCAGGCAGGGGTCTCGAACACCGGGGAGCTGTTTTTT.

This clone has more than one count but fewer than ten. The chain combines TRBV6-4 with TRBJ2-1, with D possibly being TRBD2 (6 bases). V lost 4 bases and J 6 bases, leaving 13 bases between the germline ends. There are 14 residues in the CDR3. Germline CDR1 and CDR2: MRHNA and SNTAGT. The CDR3: CASSVGGARNEQFF. The CDR3 DNA reads TGTGCCAGCAGTGTTGGCGGGGCGCGCAATGAGCAGTTCTTC.

The chain recombines TRBV9 with TRBJ2-1; TRBD1 is a possible D gene (6 bases). The CDR3 has 15 amino acids. Germline lookup yields CDR1 SGDLS and CDR2 YYNGEE. V lost 4 bases and J lost 5, with 16 bases in between. CDR3 sequence: CASSSRGGANNEQFF. CDR3 bases: TGTGCCAGCAGCTCCCGTGGGGGCGCCAACAATGAGCAGTTCTTC.

This chain connects TRBV4-1 to TRBJ2-7; maybe TRBD1 (5 bases). Per germline, CDR1 MGHRA and CDR2 YSYEKL. CDR3 length equals 14 residues. Deletions cut 0 bases from V and 2 bases from J, with 8 bases between. The CDR3 region has the DNA TGCGCCAGCAGCCAAGATCCGACAGCCTACGAGCAGTACTTC. It specifies CASSQDPTAYEQYF.